Sequencing of this TCR beta chain was carried out in a study of metastatic and nonmetastatic thyroid tumors. Background on the study: The comparison covered peripheral blood and tumor or nodule tissue in malignant and benign thyroid patients. Points from the study as a whole: According to reports, the diversity of TCR beta was significantly higher in malignant thyroid tumors than in benign nodules, and this held in both blood and tumor samples.

Thyroid surgery was preceded by no treatment in any patient. MiXCR was used by TCRdb to re-call the PCR reads. The sample includes under 50,000 clones, around 27% seen only once; the top ten take roughly 10%. To note about this clone: The antigen is not known.

Trimming removed 5 bases from V and 3 bases from J; junction bases left unmatched: 9. CDR1 and CDR2 from the germline V gene are SGHAT and FQDESV (reference sequence). CDR3 size: 16 residues. This TCR derives from a male donor with papillary thyroid cancer or a benign thyroid nodule (not recorded which). Some clones in this sample may be carry-over from other donors' samples. The chain uses TRBV11-1 and TRBJ2-2; TRBD2 matches 7 bases. Input material: blood. CDR3 in amino acids: CASSRGRGADTGELFF. The CDR3 coding sequence is TGTGCCAGCAGCCGAGGGAGGGGAGCGGACACCGGGGAGCTGTTTTTT.